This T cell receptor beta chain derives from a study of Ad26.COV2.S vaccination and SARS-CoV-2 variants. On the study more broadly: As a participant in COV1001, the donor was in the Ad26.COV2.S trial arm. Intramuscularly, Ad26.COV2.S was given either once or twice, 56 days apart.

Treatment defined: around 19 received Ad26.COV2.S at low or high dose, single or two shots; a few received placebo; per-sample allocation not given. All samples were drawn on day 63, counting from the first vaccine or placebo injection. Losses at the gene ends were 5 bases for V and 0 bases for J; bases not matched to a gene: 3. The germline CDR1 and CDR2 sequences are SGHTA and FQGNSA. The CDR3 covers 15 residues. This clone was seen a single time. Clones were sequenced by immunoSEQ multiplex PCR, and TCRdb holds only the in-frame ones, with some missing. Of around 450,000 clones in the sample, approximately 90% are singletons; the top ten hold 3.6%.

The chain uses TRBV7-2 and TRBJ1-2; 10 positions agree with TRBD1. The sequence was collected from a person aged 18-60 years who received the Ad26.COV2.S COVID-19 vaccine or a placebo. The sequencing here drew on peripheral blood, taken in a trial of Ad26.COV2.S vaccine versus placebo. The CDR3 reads CASSEDRGPNYGYTF. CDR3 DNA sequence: TGTGCCAGCAGCGAAGACAGGGGGCCTAACTATGGCTACACCTTC. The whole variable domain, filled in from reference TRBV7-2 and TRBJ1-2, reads GAGVSQSPSNKVTEKGKDVELRCDPISGHTALYWYRQSLGQGLEFLIYFQGNSAPDKSGLPSDRFSAERTGGSVSTLTIQRTQQEDSAVYLCASSEDRGPNYGYTFGSGTRLTVV.